The present T cell receptor (beta chain) was sequenced within a study of T cells after posttransplantation cyclophosphamide. Regarding the study as a whole: Skin or GI-infiltrating T cells shared few TRB sequences with blood. Recipient CMV seropositivity and CMV reactivation strongly tracked TRB clonality. Later blood repertoires were often dominated by clones from the donor CD8+ memory compartment.

This clone was picked up a small number of times. Its cognate antigen is unknown. Produced via immunoSEQ multiplex PCR; TCRdb's table is partial and in-frame only. The sample has tens of thousands of clones, none seen only once; the top ten hold 2.5% to 3%. Peripheral blood was collected from the related graft donor on the marrow donation day. The CDR3 has 16 residues. Germline V gene sequence: CDR1 LGHNA, CDR2 YNFKEQ. With V trimmed by 4 bases and J by 7 bases, 8 bases remained unmatched. This TCR was recovered from a woman aged 60 to 75 in good health, CMV-negative, and a related stem cell transplant donor. The rearrangement links TRBV4-2 to TRBJ2-5, with TRBD2 identical over 14 bases. Input material: PBMCs. CDR3 coding DNA: TGTGCCAGCAGCCGCGGGACTAGCGGGAGTTTGGTGACCCAGTACTTC. This translates into CASSRGTSGSLVTQYF.